The source of this T cell receptor beta chain is a study of blood T cell repertoires in COVID-19. About the study: The cDNA or gDNA used as material had been derived from T cells, B-cell-depleted T cells, or PBMCs.

V was pared by 6 bases and J by 8 bases, with 9 bases of the junction left unmatched. The CDR3 contains 15 residues. The germline CDR1 and CDR2 sequences are MNHEY and SVGAGI. Some clones are missing from TCRdb's copy, which holds only in-frame ones; the method was immunoSEQ multiplex PCR. The data contain under 150,000 clones, around 82% of them singletons. The sample consisted of peripheral blood. The TCR originated in an older woman with acute or convalescent COVID-19. The chain employs TRBV6-5 and TRBJ2-1, with 11 nucleotides matching TRBD2. The CDR3 sequence: CASRSIAGGLDEQFF. In DNA, the CDR3 is TGTGCCAGCAGAAGCATAGCGGGAGGGCTTGATGAGCAGTTCTTC.